Below are 12 T cell receptor beta chains sequenced from a single sample in a study of T cell repertoires in cytomegalovirus infection. Using its own MiXCR run on the reads, TCRdb lists one record per CDR3 protein. The repertoire holds fewer than 550,000 distinct CDR3 sequences, 10% to 12% seen once, with roughly 10% in the top ten. Sequences were obtained from PBMCs. The receptors originated from a human donor in good health (CMV status not recorded). Some clones in this sample may be carry-over from other donors' samples.

V is TRBV2 and J is TRBJ1-6; 7 nucleotides line up with TRBD1. The germline V gene encodes CDR1 SNHLY and CDR2 FYNNEI. This CDR3 region has 15 residues. V shed 1 base, J shed 5 bases, and the junction held 2 bases outside the gene matches. CDR3 nucleotides: TGTGCCAGCAGTGAAGGACAGGGTGATAATTCACCCCTCCACTTT. Its translation: CASSEGQGDNSPLHF. Full variable domain (outside the CDR3, taken from reference TRBV2 and TRBJ1-6): EPEVTQTPSHQVTQMGQEVILRCVPISNHLYFYWYRQILGQKVEFLVSFYNNEISEKSEIFDDQFSVERPDGSNFTLKIRSTKLEDSAMYFCASSEGQGDNSPLHFGNGTRLTVT.

This clonotype was seen ten or more times. This chain connects TRBV12-3 or TRBV12-4 to TRBJ2-7; the match to TRBD1 covers 7 bases. V was clipped by 11 bases and J by 6 bases; unmatched bases: 10. The length of the CDR3 is 12 residues. The CDR3 coding sequence is TGTGCCTCGCGGCCGACAGGGCGCGAGCAGTACTTC. The encoded protein is CASRPTGREQYF.

This clonotype was observed a handful of times. Written as DNA, the CDR3 is TGTGCCAGCAGTCCGGTGCCGGGTAGCAATCAGCCCCAGCATTTT. Translating it yields CASSPVPGSNQPQHF. The chain recombines TRBV12-3 or TRBV12-4 with TRBJ1-5; no reliable D call. The ends were cut back, 5 bases at V and 0 bases at J, with 11 bases in the middle. The CDR3 is 15 residues long.

This clonotype was counted ten times or more. This chain connects TRBV12-3 or TRBV12-4 to TRBJ2-1, with TRBD2 identical over 8 bases. Trimming cost V 8 bases and J 8 bases; bases outside gene matches: 5. The CDR3 covers 12 residues. The DNA of the CDR3 is TGTGCCAGCTCTCCCGGGGGGGATGAGCAGTTCTTC. Its protein is CASSPGGDEQFF.

The V gene is TRBV20-1, the J gene TRBJ2-5; TRBD2 aligns across 7 bases. Germline trimming cut 1 base from V and 5 bases from J; bases unmatched to any gene: 13. CDR1 is DFQATT, CDR2 SNEGSKA, per germline (reference sequence). This CDR3 region has 16 residues. DNA of the CDR3: TGCAGTGCTAGAGTTGGGGGGGGGTGGGGAGGGGAGACCCAGTACTTC. This sequence encodes CSARVGGGWGGETQYF.

In this sample, this clonotype turned up a few times. This sequence joins TRBV10-3 and TRBJ2-7; D gene unclear. Between the trimmed V and J ends, which lost 2 bases and 2 bases, there was a span of 7 bases. The CDR3 totals 13 residues. Germline values: CDR1 ENHRY, CDR2 SYGVKD. Here the CDR3 reads CAISEGLAYEQYF. CDR3 sequence (DNA): TGTGCCATCAGTGAGGGTCTTGCCTACGAGCAGTACTTC.

This clonotype came up many times. The J gene is TRBJ2-1, the V gene TRBV12-3 or TRBV12-4, with 7 positions matching TRBD1. V shed 3 bases, J shed 6 bases, and the junction held 2 bases outside the gene matches. This CDR3 contains 13 residues. CDR3 protein: CASSLGQINEQFF. CDR3 DNA: TGTGCCAGCAGTTTGGGACAGATCAATGAGCAGTTCTTC.

CDR3 loop: CSVEASLGFSYEQYF. The CDR3 region has the DNA TGCAGCGTTGAAGCAAGCCTCGGATTCTCCTACGAGCAGTACTTC. V gene TRBV29-1 combines with J gene TRBJ2-7; D gene uncertain. Germline V lookup: CDR1 SQVTM, CDR2 ANQGSEA. The ends were cut back, 1 base at V and 0 bases at J, with 13 bases in the middle. This CDR3 is 15 amino acids long.

This clonotype was detected only once. The chain combines TRBV7-6 with TRBJ1-3; 7 positions match TRBD1. The V and J ends lost 3 bases and 0 bases, in that order; junction bases with no gene match: 8. Germline V CDR1 and CDR2: SGHVS, FNYEAQ. The CDR3 is 17 amino acids. Here the CDR3 DNA reads TGTGCCAGCAGCTTCGGACAGGATTTTATCTCTGGAAACACCATATATTTT. It encodes CASSFGQDFISGNTIYF.

This clonotype was recorded a few times. V gene TRBV7-3 combines with J gene TRBJ1-5; 8 bases fit TRBD1. The germline V gene has CDR1 SGHTA and CDR2 FQGTGA. The CDR3 extends over 15 amino acids. With 4 bases clipped from V and 10 bases from J, the junction kept 12 bases outside the gene matches. CDR3 loop: CASSSGTGRLGPQHF. Written as DNA, the CDR3 is TGTGCCAGCAGCTCGGGGACAGGACGTTTAGGTCCCCAGCATTTT.

There are a few counts of this clonotype. The V gene is TRBV6-1, the J gene TRBJ1-5, with D hard to call. The CDR3 covers 18 residues. Between the trimmed V and J ends, which lost 7 bases and 5 bases, there was a span of 27 bases. Germline CDR1 is MNHNS and CDR2 is SASEGT. CDR3 bases: TGTGCCAGCATCCTTTCCGGGATAAGTCTGTTGTTAGATCAGCCCCAGCATTTT. This gives the protein CASILSGISLLLDQPQHF.

This chain links TRBV4-2 with TRBJ2-1; D remains unclear. This CDR3 contains 16 residues. Trimming took off 4 bases at V and 7 bases at J, with 20 bases between the two ends. In germline, CDR1 is LGHNA, CDR2 YNFKEQ. CDR3 sequence reads: CASSPQERRLGNEQFF. CDR3 nucleotide sequence: TGTGCCAGCAGCCCACAAGAGAGGCGGTTAGGGAATGAGCAGTTCTTC.